These 13 T cell receptor beta chains were sequenced from one sample in a study of response to subunit inactivated influenza vaccine listed by TCRdb under 2018. Library preparation used RT-PCR. Sequencing took place on an Illumina HiSeq 2500. TCRdb reworked the public reads: Q25 trimming with fastp, MiXCR clone assembly, productive beta chains retained. Here each entry gathers all rows of one CDR3 protein and keeps the most common genes and DNA. This sample lists almost 600,000 distinct CDR3 sequences; about 15% were detected once. 11% of the sample is taken by the ten largest. The specimen was PBMCs from blood, collected about 13 days after vaccination. Receptor source: a man aged 50 to 60 who received an inactivated influenza vaccine. Donor details come from another sample of the same person, matched by shared clones.

This clonotype was seen a few times. The chain joins TRBV5-1 to TRBJ2-7; D gene uncertain. V lost 5 bases and J lost 3, with 12 bases in between. CDR3 length equals 13 residues. Germline V gene sequence: CDR1 SGHRS, CDR2 YFSETQ. CDR3 amino acids: CASRYVDNYEQYF. CDR3 DNA: TGCGCCAGCAGATATGTTGACAACTACGAGCAGTACTTC. Drawing the rest from reference TRBV5-1 and TRBJ2-7, the complete variable domain is KAGVTQTPRYLIKTRGQQVTLSCSPISGHRSVSWYQQTPGQGLQFLFEYFSETQRNKGNFPGRFSGRQFSNSRSEMNVSTLELGDSALYLCASRYVDNYEQYFGPGTRLTVT.

This clonotype has just a few counts. The chain recombines TRBV5-1 with TRBJ1-2; D not resolved. V lost 0 bases and J lost 8, with 11 bases in between. This CDR3 has 13 residues. Looked up from germline, CDR1 is SGHRS and CDR2 is YFSETQ. The CDR3 region has the DNA TGCGCCAGCAGCTTGGGGACGGACCAAGGCTACACCTTC. This translates into CASSLGTDQGYTF.

In its sample, this clonotype was seen many times. V is TRBV5-1 and J is TRBJ1-2; 7 nucleotides match TRBD1. CDR1 SGHRS and CDR2 YFSETQ come from the germline V gene. J lost 6 bases, V lost 4 bases, and 12 bases had no gene match. This CDR3 contains 15 residues. The CDR3, as DNA: TGCGCCAGCAGCGGAACCGGGACAGCCTTGAATGGCTACACCTTC. It is translated as CASSGTGTALNGYTF. The full variable domain, completed using reference TRBV5-1 and TRBJ1-2, is KAGVTQTPRYLIKTRGQQVTLSCSPISGHRSVSWYQQTPGQGLQFLFEYFSETQRNKGNFPGRFSGRQFSNSRSEMNVSTLELGDSALYLCASSGTGTALNGYTFGSGTRLTVV.

The rearrangement uses TRBV5-1 and TRBJ1-6, with D maybe TRBD1 (6 bases). Germline lookup yields CDR1 SGHRS and CDR2 YFSETQ. The V gene lost 0 bases and the J gene lost 8 bases, with 15 bases spanning the gap. This CDR3 contains 16 residues. The CDR3 region is CASSLGRDTDDSPLHF. CDR3 DNA sequence: TGCGCCAGCAGCTTGGGCCGGGACACCGACGATTCACCCCTCCACTTT.

J is TRBJ2-2 and V is TRBV5-1; TRBD1 aligns across 9 bases. The germline V gene encodes CDR1 SGHRS and CDR2 YFSETQ. Trimming removed 4 bases from V and 6 bases from J; junction bases left unmatched: 10. This CDR3 contains 16 residues. Here the CDR3 DNA reads TGCGCCAGCAGCCTGAGCCCGGGACAGGGTGCCGGGGAGCTGTTTTTT. This encodes CASSLSPGQGAGELFF.

The chain recombines TRBV28 with TRBJ1-1; no reliable D call. With 8 bases removed from V and 1 base from J, the gap between germline ends came to 11 bases. This CDR3 comprises 13 residues. Germline assignment: CDR1 MDHEN and CDR2 SYDVKM. CDR3 DNA: TGTGCCAGCGTAAGATTACCGAACACTGAAGCTTTCTTT. Translated: CASVRLPNTEAFF.

This clonotype was recorded a few times. In DNA form, the CDR3 reads TGCAGTGCTAGAGATAGGACGGCGCATCAGCCCCAGCATTTT. This encodes CSARDRTAHQPQHF. The chain employs TRBV20-1 and TRBJ1-5; D gene uncertain. CDR3 size: 14 residues. Trimming shortened V by 0 bases and J by 5 bases, and 11 bases separated the two germline ends. CDR1 is DFQATT and CDR2 is SNEGSKA in the germline V gene (reference sequence).

This clonotype was seen ten or more times. The rearrangement uses TRBV16 and TRBJ1-2; 8 bases are a match to TRBD1. This CDR3 is built from 15 residues. Trimming cost V 0 bases and J 7 bases; bases outside gene matches: 7. Germline V CDR1 and CDR2: KGHSY, FQNENV. CDR3 protein: CASSQSFQGASGYTF. The CDR3 DNA is TGTGCCAGCAGCCAATCTTTTCAGGGGGCGAGTGGCTACACCTTC. The whole variable domain, remainder taken from reference TRBV16 and TRBJ1-2, is GEEVAQTPKHLVRGEGQKAKLYCAPIKGHSYVFWYQQVLKNEFKFLISFQNENVFDETGMPKERFSAKCLPNSPCSLEIQATKLEDSAVYFCASSQSFQGASGYTFGSGTRLTVV.

Only a few counts were recorded for this clonotype. V and J are TRBV12-3 or TRBV12-4 and TRBJ2-1; D might be TRBD2 (6 bases). V gave up 3 bases and J gave up 12 bases, with 9 bases separating them. The CDR3 length is 11 residues. The CDR3 spells CASSFAGGQFF. In nucleotides, the CDR3 is TGTGCCAGCAGTTTTGCCGGGGGGCAGTTCTTC.

The rearrangement joins TRBV5-6 to TRBJ2-1, with 9 bases that match TRBD2. Germline CDR1 is SGHDT and CDR2 is YYEEEE. The trim removed 1 base at V and 6 bases at J, leaving 8 bases unmatched. The CDR3 loop spans 16 amino acids. The CDR3, as DNA: TGTGCCAGCAGCTTGTTGCCAGCGGGGGGTTCCAATGAGCAGTTCTTC. It translates to CASSLLPAGGSNEQFF.

The chain links TRBV20-1 to TRBJ1-1, with D uncertain. Trimming removed 0 bases at V and 5 bases at J, with 13 bases between. CDR1 DFQATT and CDR2 SNEGSKA come from the germline V gene (reference sequence). The CDR3 spans 14 residues. CDR3 loop: CSARDTGFVTEAFF. CDR3 coding DNA: TGCAGTGCTAGAGACACCGGGTTTGTAACTGAAGCTTTCTTT.

This clonotype was picked up a small number of times. The rearrangement links TRBV20-1 to TRBJ1-1; a possible D gene is TRBD1 (6 bases). Germline values: CDR1 DFQATT, CDR2 SNEGSKA (reference sequence). The CDR3 is made up of 14 amino acids. V lost 1 base, J lost 6 bases, and 15 bases lay in between. CDR3 bases: TGCAGTGCTAGAGGGGGGCCTATCCCTTCTGAAGCTTTCTTT. Translation gives CSARGGPIPSEAFF.

This chain links TRBV5-1 with TRBJ1-1, with a tentative D call TRBD1 (6 bases). With 4 bases removed from V and 2 bases from J, the gap between germline ends came to 15 bases. Germline-derived CDR1 and CDR2 are SGHRS and YFSETQ. The length of the CDR3 is 15 residues. This chain's CDR3 is CASSQRGARNTEAFF. CDR3 bases: TGCGCCAGCAGCCAGCGGGGGGCGCGAAACACTGAAGCTTTCTTT.